Sequencing of this T cell receptor (beta chain) was carried out in a study of OX40 agonist ivuxolimab in advanced cancers. Study as a whole: An agonistic anti-OX40 (CD134) antibody, ivuxolimab, was used to treat the patients. Enrollees could have had prior anti-PD-1, anti-PD-L1 or anti-CTLA-4 therapy, which over 35% had received. Study conclusions and caveats: On average, a greater number of expanded clones characterised CD8+ T cells relative to CD4+.

With respect to this clone: The antigen remains unidentified.

Libraries were prepared by immunoSEQ multiplex PCR; TCRdb keeps only in-frame clonotypes and omits some of them. The repertoire holds roughly 43,000 clones, with about 91% as singletons. This CDR3 is 13 amino acids long. Germline V lookup: CDR1 MDHEN, CDR2 SYDVKM. Trimming took off 1 base at V and 5 bases at J, with 9 bases between the two ends. This TCR was recovered from an adult with an advanced solid tumor such as melanoma, head and neck, liver or kidney cancer. The chain is built from TRBV28 and TRBJ2-7; TRBD2 is a possible D gene (5 bases). The specimen was CD4+ or CD8+ T cells sorted from blood, collected in a trial of the OX40 agonist ivuxolimab. The CDR3 spells CASSLSGLDEQYF. CDR3 sequence (DNA): TGTGCCAGCAGTTTATCGGGGTTGGACGAGCAGTACTTC.